The rows below give T cell receptor beta chains drawn from one sample of a study of CD8 T cells in ankylosing spondylitis. TCRdb reprocessed the 5' RACE reads with MiXCR, giving one entry per CDR3 protein. The sample records more than 150,000 distinct CDR3 sequences, approximately 12% being singletons. The sample consisted of blood, either unsorted or a sorted T cell fraction (not recorded which). Receptors originate from a female donor with ankylosing spondylitis or in good health (not recorded which). Both conserved end residues are part of each CDR3. D genes are given only for firm matches. The size entry is marked missing in some rows and otherwise reads once, few, many or a size class.

V gene	J gene	clone size	D gene	CDR3 protein	CDR3 DNA
TRBV7-9	TRBJ1-1	NA	TRBD1	CASSLEGTGGSEAFF	TGTGCCAGCAGCTTAGAAGGGACAGGGGGATCCGAAGCTTTCTTT
TRBV10-3	TRBJ2-3	many	TRBD1	CAISPGQGTDTQYF	TGTGCCATCAGTCCGGGACAGGGGACAGATACGCAGTATTTT
TRBV12-3/TRBV12-4	TRBJ1-2	few	NA	CASSRTVYGYTF	TGTGCCAGCAGTCGTACAGTATATGGCTACACCTTC
TRBV5-1	TRBJ2-5	many	NA	CATPEAEAQGTQYF	TGCGCCACCCCGGAGGCGGAGGCCCAAGGGACCCAGTACTTC
TRBV29-1	TRBJ2-1	many	NA	CSVDSGANNEQFF	TGCAGCGTTGATTCCGGGGCCAACAATGAGCAGTTCTTC
TRBV3-1	TRBJ1-2	many	NA	CASSHLPSSGVNYGYTF	TGTGCCAGCAGCCATCTTCCTTCGTCGGGAGTAAACTATGGCTACACCTTC
TRBV7-6	TRBJ2-7	many	NA	CASSASGDLYEQYF	TGTGCCAGCAGTGCCTCGGGAGACCTCTACGAGCAGTACTTC
TRBV20-1	TRBJ2-7	NA	NA	CSAKMSYEQYF	TGCAGTGCCAAGATGTCCTACGAGCAGTACTTC
TRBV12-3/TRBV12-4	TRBJ2-6	many	TRBD1	CASRRQGTESGANVLTF	TGTGCCAGCAGACGACAGGGGACCGAGTCTGGGGCCAACGTCCTGACTTTC
TRBV12-3/TRBV12-4	TRBJ1-1	many	TRBD1	CASSATGQTEAFF	TGTGCCAGCAGTGCGACAGGGCAGACTGAAGCTTTCTTT
TRBV6-1	TRBJ2-5	many	NA	CASSDRGALETQYF	TGTGCCAGCAGTGACAGGGGTGCCCTGGAGACCCAGTACTTC
TRBV27	TRBJ1-1	many	NA	CASSPLRVTEAFF	TGTGCCAGCAGTCCTCTCAGGGTTACTGAAGCTTTCTTT
TRBV15	TRBJ2-1	few	TRBD2	CATSGRTAGVWYNEQFF	TGTGCCACCAGCGGCCGGACAGCGGGAGTATGGTACAATGAGCAGTTCTTC
TRBV5-1	TRBJ1-2	many	NA	CASSLQGLHYGYTF	TGCGCCAGCAGCTTACAGGGCCTACACTATGGCTACACCTTC
TRBV5-4	TRBJ1-6	few	TRBD1	CASSPGDRPNNSPLHF	TGTGCCAGCAGCCCCGGGGACAGGCCTAATAATTCACCCCTCCACTTT
TRBV7-2	TRBJ1-5	NA	TRBD1	CASSFTGGGQPQHF	TGTGCCAGCAGCTTTACAGGGGGCGGGCAGCCCCAGCATTTT
TRBV3-1	TRBJ1-5	NA	NA	CASSQDLGGNSNQPQHF	TGTGCCAGCAGCCAAGATTTAGGGGGAAATAGCAATCAGCCCCAGCATTTT
TRBV7-2	TRBJ2-7	NA	TRBD2	CASSQDLAGVVF	TGTGCCAGCAGCCAAGACCTAGCGGGAGTTGTCTTC
TRBV2	TRBJ2-7	many	NA	CASRADYYSYEQYF	TGTGCCAGCAGGGCCGACTATTACTCCTACGAGCAGTACTTC
TRBV6-1	TRBJ2-3	NA	NA	CASSRRTSTDTQYF	TGTGCCAGCAGTAGACGGACTAGCACAGATACGCAGTATTTT
TRBV20-1	TRBJ1-5	many	TRBD1	CSARDWGQGSQPQHF	TGCAGTGCTAGAGATTGGGGACAGGGCAGTCAGCCCCAGCATTTT
TRBV28	TRBJ1-3	many	NA	CASSLPPGSRNTIYF	TGTGCCAGCAGTTTACCCCCAGGGTCGAGGAACACCATATATTTT
TRBV7-8	TRBJ2-1	few	NA	CASSFRMRWGSGQFF	TGTGCCAGCAGCTTTAGGATGCGTTGGGGTTCGGGGCAGTTCTTC
TRBV15	TRBJ2-5	few	NA	CATSRAAGETQYF	TGTGCCACCAGCCGAGCTGCGGGAGAGACCCAGTACTTC
TRBV20-1	TRBJ1-1	few	NA	CSARQLQNTEAFF	TGCAGTGCCAGACAGCTCCAGAACACTGAAGCTTTCTTT
TRBV7-2	TRBJ1-5	many	NA	CASSRGTVNQPQHF	TGTGCCAGCAGCCGGGGGACGGTTAATCAGCCCCAGCATTTT
TRBV4-3	TRBJ1-5	NA	NA	CASSQDTGGGQPQHF	TGCGCCAGCAGCCAAGATACGGGCGGGGGTCAGCCCCAGCATTTT
TRBV6-1	TRBJ2-2	NA	NA	CASSPAPRGTGELFF	TGTGCCAGCAGTCCAGCCCCCCGGGGTACCGGGGAGCTGTTTTTT
TRBV11-2	TRBJ2-5	few	TRBD2	CASSLNSGRLGETQYF	TGTGCCAGCAGCTTAAATAGCGGGAGATTAGGAGAGACCCAGTACTTC
TRBV28	TRBJ1-1	NA	NA	CASSFTGNSEAFF	TGTGCCAGCAGTTTCACAGGAAACAGTGAAGCTTTCTTT
TRBV29-1	TRBJ2-5	many	TRBD1	CSAKDRVGETQYF	TGCAGCGCTAAGGACAGGGTGGGAGAGACCCAGTACTTC
TRBV24-1	TRBJ2-1	many	NA	CATSDLGQGFYNEQFF	TGTGCCACCAGTGATTTGGGTCAGGGGTTTTACAATGAGCAGTTCTTC
TRBV5-1	TRBJ2-5	many	TRBD2	CASSLGLAGETQYF	TGCGCCAGCAGCTTGGGACTAGCGGGGGAGACCCAGTACTTC
TRBV7-9	TRBJ1-2	many	NA	CASSLTDGPYGYTF	TGTGCCAGCAGCTTAACGGACGGACCCTATGGCTACACCTTC
TRBV5-1	TRBJ2-3	many	TRBD2	CASSLTTSGRRFSSSTDTQYF	TGCGCCAGCAGCTTAACAACTAGCGGGAGGAGGTTTTCGTCGAGCACAGATACGCAGTATTTT
TRBV7-9	TRBJ1-5	many	NA	CASSRGGGEPQHF	TGTGCCAGCAGCCGGGGGGGCGGGGAGCCCCAGCATTTT
TRBV5-1	TRBJ2-7	many	NA	CASNEGTQPYEQYF	TGCGCCAGCAATGAGGGGACCCAACCCTACGAGCAGTACTTC
TRBV6-5	TRBJ2-6	many	NA	CASSYMSSGANVLTF	TGTGCCAGCAGTTACATGAGCTCTGGGGCCAACGTCCTGACTTTC
TRBV7-2	TRBJ1-1	few	NA	CASSLVPGVNTEAFF	TGTGCCAGCAGCTTAGTTCCAGGGGTGAACACTGAAGCTTTCTTT
TRBV6-2/TRBV6-3	TRBJ1-1	many	TRBD1	CASSRTGMGTEAFF	TGTGCCAGCAGCAGGACAGGGATGGGCACTGAAGCTTTCTTT
TRBV15	TRBJ2-3	many	TRBD1	CATSRGTGGAVDTQYF	TGTGCCACCAGCAGAGGGACAGGGGGCGCGGTAGATACGCAGTATTTT
TRBV20-1	TRBJ1-1	many	TRBD1	CSARQGQGVAEAFF	TGCAGTGCTAGACAAGGACAGGGTGTCGCTGAAGCTTTCTTT